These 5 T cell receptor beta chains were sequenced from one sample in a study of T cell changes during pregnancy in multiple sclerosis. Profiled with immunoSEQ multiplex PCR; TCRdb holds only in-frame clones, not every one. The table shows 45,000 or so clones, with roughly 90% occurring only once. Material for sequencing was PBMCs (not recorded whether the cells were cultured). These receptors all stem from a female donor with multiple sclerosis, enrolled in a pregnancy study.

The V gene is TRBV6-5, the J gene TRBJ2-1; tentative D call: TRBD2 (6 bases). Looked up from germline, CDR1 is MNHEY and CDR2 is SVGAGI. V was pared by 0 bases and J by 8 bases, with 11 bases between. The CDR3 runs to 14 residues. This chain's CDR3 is CASSYSYSGDEQFF. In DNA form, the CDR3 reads TGTGCCAGCAGTTACTCCTATAGCGGCGATGAGCAGTTCTTC.

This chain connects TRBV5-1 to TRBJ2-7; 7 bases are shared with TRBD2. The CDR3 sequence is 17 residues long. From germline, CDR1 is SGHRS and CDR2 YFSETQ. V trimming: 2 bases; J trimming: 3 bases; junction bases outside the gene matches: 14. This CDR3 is CASSFSPTPLANYEQYF. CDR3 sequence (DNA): TGCGCCAGCAGCTTCTCGCCTACACCACTAGCGAACTACGAGCAGTACTTC.

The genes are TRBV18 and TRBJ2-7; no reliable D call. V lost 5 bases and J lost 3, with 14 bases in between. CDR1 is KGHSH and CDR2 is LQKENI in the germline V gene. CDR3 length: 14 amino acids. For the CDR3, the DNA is TGTGCCAGCTCATTTTGGCCGGTCGGCTACGAGCAGTACTTC. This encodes CASSFWPVGYEQYF.

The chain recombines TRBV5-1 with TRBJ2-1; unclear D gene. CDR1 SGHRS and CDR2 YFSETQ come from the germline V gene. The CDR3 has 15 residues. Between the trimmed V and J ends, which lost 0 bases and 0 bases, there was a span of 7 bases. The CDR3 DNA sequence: TGCGCCAGCAGCTTGGGAAAAAGCTCCTACAATGAGCAGTTCTTC. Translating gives CASSLGKSSYNEQFF. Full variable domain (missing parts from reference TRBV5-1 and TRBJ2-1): KAGVTQTPRYLIKTRGQQVTLSCSPISGHRSVSWYQQTPGQGLQFLFEYFSETQRNKGNFPGRFSGRQFSNSRSEMNVSTLELGDSALYLCASSLGKSSYNEQFFGPGTRLTVL.

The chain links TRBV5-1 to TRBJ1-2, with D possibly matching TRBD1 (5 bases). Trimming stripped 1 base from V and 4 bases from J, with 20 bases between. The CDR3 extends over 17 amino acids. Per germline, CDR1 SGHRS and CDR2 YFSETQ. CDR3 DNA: TGCGCCAGCAGCTTGTTTGTTGTTGGGACGGACATCTATGGCTACACCTTC. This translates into CASSLFVVGTDIYGYTF.